This T cell receptor (beta chain) appears in the sequencing data of a study of blood T cell repertoires in COVID-19. Study details: The United States, Italy and Spain supplied acute and convalescent COVID-19 samples. Sources were T cells, B-cell-depleted T cells, or PBMCs; the material itself was cDNA or gDNA.

Per the original methods: Estimation of nucleated cell counts relied on the amplification of reference gene primers. Libraries were prepared by immunoSEQ multiplex PCR; TCRdb keeps only in-frame clonotypes and omits some of them. The D gene and trimming were derived from the DNA, and the V and J assignments and clone size from that table. The table records tens of thousands of clones, 78% of them present only once. V lost 9 bases and J lost 6; bases outside the gene matches: 3. This CDR3 region has 12 residues. Germline CDR1 reads MNHEY; CDR2 reads SVGAGI. In this sample, this clone turned up a few times.

Sequenced sample: peripheral blood. This TCR derives from a man between 65 and 85 years old with COVID-19, enrolled during active disease. V and J are TRBV6-5 and TRBJ2-4; TRBD1 matches at 9 bases. CDR3 nucleotide sequence: TGTGCCAGTAGGGACAGGGTAAACATTCAGTACTTC. As protein: CASRDRVNIQYF.